The 17 T cell receptor beta chains listed next were all sequenced from one sample in a study of T cells in women clearing cervical HPV infection. Clones were sequenced by immunoSEQ multiplex PCR, and TCRdb holds only the in-frame ones, with some missing. Reported are approximately 35,000 clones; the ten largest clones contain about 1.7%. Specimen: blood buffy coat. The receptors derive from a woman between 18 and 75 years old with a cervical HPV16 infection that either progressed to CIN3+ or cleared (not recorded which).

Remarks on this clone: The read terminates 3 residues ahead of where the CDR3 ends, so the germline J gene completes it. This rearrangement joins TRBV6-2 or TRBV6-3 to TRBJ2-7, with D perhaps matching TRBD1 (6 bases). This CDR3 spans 13 amino acids. The V gene's germline CDR1 is MNHEY and CDR2 SVGEGT. Between the trimmed V and J ends, which lost 5 bases and 2 bases, there was a span of 10 bases. The CDR3 DNA, read in part, is TGTGCCAGCAGTCGGACAGAAACCTACGAG. Translation gives CASSRTETYE. From start to end, the CDR3 is CASSRTETYEQYF.

Turning to this clone: The CDR3 end is not reached by the read, which stops 3 residues before it; the germline J gene fills it in. The V gene is TRBV7-9, the J gene TRBJ2-3; D may match TRBD1 or TRBD2 (7 bases each). The CDR3 spans 13 residues. The germline CDR1 and CDR2 sequences are SEHNR and FQNEAQ (reference sequence). This CDR3 reads CASSSQGRETQYF. CDR3 DNA, as far as it was read: TGTGCCAGCAGCTCACAGGGGAGGGAGACG.

As for this clone: The read comes to an end 3 residues before the CDR3 does, leaving the germline J gene to fill in the end. The rearrangement joins TRBV18 to TRBJ2-7; perhaps TRBD1 as D (5 bases). V was cut by 8 bases and J by 3 bases, with 17 bases left in between. CDR1 is KGHSH, CDR2 LQKENI, per germline. This CDR3 spans 14 amino acids. CDR3 amino acids: CASRNGTQGYEQYF. The CDR3 DNA, read in part, is TGTGCCAGCCGAAACGGCACCCAGGGCTACGAG.

Comment on this clone: The read finishes 3 residues shy of the CDR3 end, and the germline J gene is used to complete it. This chain links TRBV5-1 with TRBJ2-3, with D possibly TRBD2 on 5 matching bases. The V and J ends lost 2 bases and 3 bases respectively, with 13 bases between them. Germline lookup yields CDR1 SGHRS and CDR2 YFSETQ. CDR3 length: 15 amino acids. CDR3 sequence reads: CASSFSLAITDTQYF. Partial CDR3 DNA: TGCGCCAGCAGCTTCAGCCTAGCCATAACAGATACG. The full variable domain, with the rest looked up from reference TRBV5-1 and TRBJ2-3, is KAGVTQTPRYLIKTRGQQVTLSCSPISGHRSVSWYQQTPGQGLQFLFEYFSETQRNKGNFPGRFSGRQFSNSRSEMNVSTLELGDSALYLCASSFSLAITDTQYFGPGTRLTVL.

CDR3 loop: CASSLATGRGGTEAFF. CDR3 bases read: TGCGCCAGCAGCTTGGCCACAGGGCGCGGGGGGACTGAA. This sequence joins TRBV5-1 and TRBJ1-1, with a tentative D call TRBD1 (6 bases). The CDR3 end is not reached by the read, which stops 3 residues before it; the germline J gene fills it in. The CDR3 is made up of 16 amino acids. V lost 0 bases to trimming and J lost 5 bases, with 17 bases between them. Per the germline V gene, CDR1 is SGHRS and CDR2 is YFSETQ.

A note on this clone: Read sequence stops 3 residues before the CDR3 end, and the germline J gene provides the missing end. This chain uses TRBV19 with TRBJ1-4, with D maybe TRBD1 (5 bases). This CDR3 region has 18 residues. The germline V gene has CDR1 LNHDA and CDR2 SQIVND (reference sequence). The CDR3 spells CASSIVATASSYNSPLFF. Incomplete CDR3 DNA: TGTGCCAGTAGTATAGTGGCGACAGCAAGCTCCTATAATTCACCA.

A note on this clone: The CDR3 extends 3 residues past the end of the read, so its final part is completed from the germline J gene. This chain connects TRBV19 to TRBJ2-7; TRBD1 matches 12 bases. The CDR3 is 16 residues long. Germline V gene sequence: CDR1 LNHDA, CDR2 SQIVND (reference sequence). V shed 5 bases, J shed 4 bases, and the junction held 9 bases outside the gene matches. Partial CDR3 DNA: TGTGCCAGTAGTGCTTCTATGGGACAGGGGGCATACGAG. It yields the protein CASSASMGQGAYE. The full CDR3 reads CASSASMGQGAYEQYF.

Note on this clone: The read terminates 3 residues before the CDR3 end, so the remaining end is supplied by the germline J gene. The rearrangement links TRBV4-2 to TRBJ2-3; 12 bases agree with TRBD2. The CDR3 has 17 residues. J gave up 2 bases and V 1 base, and 4 bases lay outside the gene matches. CDR1 and CDR2 from the germline V gene are LGHNA and YNFKEQ. The CDR3 bases that were read are TGTGCCAGCAGCCAAGCGACTAGCGGGGGAAACACAGATACG. Amino acids: CASSQATSGGNTDT. The whole CDR3 sequence is CASSQATSGGNTDTQYF.

Notes on this clone: The sequenced fragment ends 3 residues before the CDR3 boundary, so the rest is inferred from the germline J gene. The chain joins TRBV6-2 or TRBV6-3 to TRBJ2-7; 8 bases fit TRBD1. With 2 bases clipped from V and 6 bases from J, the junction kept 12 bases outside the gene matches. This CDR3 spans 16 amino acids. Germline lookup yields CDR1 MNHEY and CDR2 SVGEGT. CDR3 amino acids: CASSYPPETGAPEQYF. CDR3 bases read: TGTGCCAGCAGTTACCCTCCTGAGACAGGGGCCCCCGAG.

In the case of this clone: The CDR3 goes on 3 residues after the read ends, and that part is filled in from the germline J gene. The J gene is TRBJ1-2, the V gene TRBV5-6; a weak D match, TRBD1 (5 bases). CDR3 length: 14 residues. Trimming left V 2 bases short and J 5 bases short, with 13 bases between. The germline V gene encodes CDR1 SGHDT and CDR2 YYEEEE. CDR3 bases read: TGTGCCAGCAGCTTATCAGGGAGCCATTATGGC. Amino acid sequence: CASSLSGSHYG. The whole CDR3 reads CASSLSGSHYGYTF. Drawing the rest from reference TRBV5-6 and TRBJ1-2, the complete variable domain is DAGVTQSPTHLIKTRGQQVTLRCSPKSGHDTVSWYQQALGQGPQFIFQYYEEEERQRGNFPDRFSGHQFPNYSSELNVNALLLGDSALYLCASSLSGSHYGYTFGSGTRLTVV.

Concerning this clone: The read ends 3 residues before the CDR3 terminus; that terminus is restored from the germline J gene. V gene TRBV11-2 combines with J gene TRBJ2-1, with 8 bases lining up with TRBD1. Germline V gene sequence: CDR1 SGHAT, CDR2 FQNNGV. Unmatched junction bases numbered 7, after V lost 0 bases and J lost 9 bases. The CDR3 contains 15 residues. The CDR3 sequence: CASSLDAGGVFEQFF. The DNA read from the CDR3 is TGTGCCAGCAGCTTAGATGCAGGGGGCGTGTTTGAG.

CDR3 bases read: TGTGCCAGCAGTGAACGCAGGGACTCCTACGAG. It is translated as CASSERRDSYE. The full CDR3 protein reads CASSERRDSYEQYF. The rearrangement uses TRBV2 and TRBJ2-7, with D maybe TRBD1 (5 bases). The read is 3 residues too short to cover the CDR3 end, so that end is filled in from the germline J gene. The V gene's germline CDR1 is SNHLY and CDR2 FYNNEI. Trimming took 2 bases from V and 0 from J, leaving 8 bases between them. The CDR3 loop spans 14 amino acids.

Regarding this clone: The sequenced fragment ends 3 residues before the CDR3 boundary, so the rest is inferred from the germline J gene. The rearrangement joins TRBV2 to TRBJ1-3, with D maybe TRBD1 (5 bases). Trimming took off 3 bases at V and 0 bases at J, with 15 bases between the two ends. The CDR3 runs to 17 residues. CDR1 and CDR2 (germline): SNHLY, FYNNEI. CDR3: CASSEGGVNLSGNTIYF. CDR3 bases read: TGTGCCAGCAGTGAGGGAGGGGTGAACCTCTCTGGAAACACC.

Worth noting for this clone: The read stops 3 residues short of the end of the CDR3; the missing end is completed from the germline J gene. The chain recombines TRBV4-1 with TRBJ2-1; the D is unclear. Germline V gives CDR1 MGHRA, CDR2 YSYEKL. V was shortened by 5 bases and J by 7 bases, with 9 bases between the two germline ends. The CDR3 spans 12 residues. CDR3 sequence: CASSESFNEQFF. The sequenced part of the CDR3 DNA is TGCGCCAGCAGCGAAAGCTTTAATGAG.

Remarks on this clone: With the read ending 3 residues before the CDR3 end, the germline J gene is used to fill in that end. The chain is built from TRBV5-4 and TRBJ2-1; a possible D gene is TRBD1 (6 bases). With 4 bases removed from V and 0 bases from J, the gap between germline ends came to 8 bases. The CDR3 consists of 14 residues. Germline assignment: CDR1 SGHNT and CDR2 YYREEE (reference sequence). The sequenced part of the CDR3 DNA is TGTGCCAGCAGCCTCAGGGGCTCCTACAATGAG. Its protein is CASSLRGSYNE. The CDR3 reads in full as CASSLRGSYNEQFF.

For this clone: The CDR3 extends 3 residues past the end of the read, so its final part is completed from the germline J gene. The chain has TRBV20-1 and TRBJ1-2, with a weak D call TRBD1 (5 bases). This CDR3 comprises 15 residues. Germline values: CDR1 DFQATT, CDR2 SNEGSKA (reference sequence). The covered CDR3 bases are TGCAGTGCTAGAGATCGAGCCTTCGACAGAGGCGAC. It yields the protein CSARDRAFDRGD. The CDR3 as a whole reads CSARDRAFDRGDYTF.

On this clone itself: The read finishes 3 residues shy of the CDR3 end, and the germline J gene is used to complete it. The rearrangement uses TRBV30 and TRBJ2-7, with D possibly TRBD1 on 6 matching bases. The CDR3 consists of 13 residues. Germline values: CDR1 GTSNPN, CDR2 SVGIG (reference sequence). V was cut by 6 bases and J by 0 bases, with 12 bases left in between. The CDR3 bases that were read are TGTGCCTGTACCGGACAGATCTCCTACGAG. It encodes CACTGQISYE. The entire CDR3 sequence reads CACTGQISYEQYF.